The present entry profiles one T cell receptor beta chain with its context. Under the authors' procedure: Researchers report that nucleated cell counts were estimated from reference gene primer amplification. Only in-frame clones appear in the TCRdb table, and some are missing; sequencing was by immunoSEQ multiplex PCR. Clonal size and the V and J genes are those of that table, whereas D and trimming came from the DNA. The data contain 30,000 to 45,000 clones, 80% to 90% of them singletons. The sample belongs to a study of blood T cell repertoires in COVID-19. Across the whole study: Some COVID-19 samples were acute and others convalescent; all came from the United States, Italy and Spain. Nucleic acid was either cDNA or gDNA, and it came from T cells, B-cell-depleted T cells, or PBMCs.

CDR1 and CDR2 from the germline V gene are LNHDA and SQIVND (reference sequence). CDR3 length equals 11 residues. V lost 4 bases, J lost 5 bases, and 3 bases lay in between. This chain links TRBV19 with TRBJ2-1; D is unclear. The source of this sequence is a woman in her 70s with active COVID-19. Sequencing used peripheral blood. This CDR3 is CASSRDNEQFF. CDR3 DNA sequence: TGTGCCAGTAGTAGAGACAATGAGCAGTTCTTC.